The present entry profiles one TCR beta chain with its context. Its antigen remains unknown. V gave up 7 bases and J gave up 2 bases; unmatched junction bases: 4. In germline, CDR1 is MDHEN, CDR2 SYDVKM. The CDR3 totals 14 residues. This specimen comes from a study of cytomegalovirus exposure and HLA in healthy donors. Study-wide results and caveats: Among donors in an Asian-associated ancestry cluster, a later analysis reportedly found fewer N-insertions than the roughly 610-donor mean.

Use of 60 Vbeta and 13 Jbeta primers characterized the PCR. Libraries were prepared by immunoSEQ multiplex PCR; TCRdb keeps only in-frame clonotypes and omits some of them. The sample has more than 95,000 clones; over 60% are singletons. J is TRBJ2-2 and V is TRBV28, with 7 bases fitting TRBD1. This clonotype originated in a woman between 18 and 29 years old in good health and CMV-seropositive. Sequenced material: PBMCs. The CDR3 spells CASTGQINTGELFF. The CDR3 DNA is TGTGCCAGCACGGGACAGATAAACACCGGGGAGCTGTTTTTT. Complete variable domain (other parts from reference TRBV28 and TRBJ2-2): DVKVTQSSRYLVKRTGEKVFLECVQDMDHENMFWYRQDPGLGLRLIYFSYDVKMKEKGDIPEGYSVSREKKERFSLILESASTNQTSMYLCASTGQINTGELFFGEGSRLTVL.